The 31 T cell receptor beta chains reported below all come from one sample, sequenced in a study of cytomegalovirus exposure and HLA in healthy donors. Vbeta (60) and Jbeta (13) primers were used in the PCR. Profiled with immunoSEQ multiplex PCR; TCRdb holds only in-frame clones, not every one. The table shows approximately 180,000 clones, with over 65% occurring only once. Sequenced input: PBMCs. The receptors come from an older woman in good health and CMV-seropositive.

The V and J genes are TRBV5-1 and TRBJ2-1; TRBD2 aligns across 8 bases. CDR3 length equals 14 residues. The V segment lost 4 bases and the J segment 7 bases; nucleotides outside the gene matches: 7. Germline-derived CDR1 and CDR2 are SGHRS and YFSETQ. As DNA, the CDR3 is TGCGCCAGCAGCCATCGGGGGGGCCTAAATGAGCAGTTCTTC. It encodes CASSHRGGLNEQFF.

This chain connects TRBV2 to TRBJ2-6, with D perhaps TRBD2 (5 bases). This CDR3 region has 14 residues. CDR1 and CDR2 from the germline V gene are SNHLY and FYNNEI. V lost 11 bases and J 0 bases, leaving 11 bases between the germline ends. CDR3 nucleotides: TGTGCCTGCGGGCAGAACTCTGGGGCCAACGTCCTGACTTTC. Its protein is CACGQNSGANVLTF.

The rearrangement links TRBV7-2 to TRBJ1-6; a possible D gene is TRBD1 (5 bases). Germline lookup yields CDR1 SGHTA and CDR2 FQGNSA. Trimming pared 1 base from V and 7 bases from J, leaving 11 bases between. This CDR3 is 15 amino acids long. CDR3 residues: CASSLGGGTNSPLHF. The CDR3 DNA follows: TGTGCCAGCAGCTTAGGGGGGGGAACGAATTCACCCCTCCACTTT. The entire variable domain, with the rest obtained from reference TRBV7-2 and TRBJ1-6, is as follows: GAGVSQSPSNKVTEKGKDVELRCDPISGHTALYWYRQSLGQGLEFLIYFQGNSAPDKSGLPSDRFSAERTGGSVSTLTIQRTQQEDSAVYLCASSLGGGTNSPLHFGNGTRLTVT.

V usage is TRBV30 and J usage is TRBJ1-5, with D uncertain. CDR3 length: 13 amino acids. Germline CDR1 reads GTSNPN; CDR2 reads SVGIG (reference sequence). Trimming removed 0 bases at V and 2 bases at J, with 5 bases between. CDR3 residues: CAWSVQRNQPQHF. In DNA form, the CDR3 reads TGTGCCTGGAGTGTACAGCGCAATCAGCCCCAGCATTTT.

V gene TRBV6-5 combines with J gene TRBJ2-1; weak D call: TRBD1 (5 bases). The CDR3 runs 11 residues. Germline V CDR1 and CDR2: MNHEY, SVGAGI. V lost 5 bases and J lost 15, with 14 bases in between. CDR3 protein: CASSTDTLAFF. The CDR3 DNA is TGTGCCAGCAGTACGGACACCCTGGCGTTCTTC.

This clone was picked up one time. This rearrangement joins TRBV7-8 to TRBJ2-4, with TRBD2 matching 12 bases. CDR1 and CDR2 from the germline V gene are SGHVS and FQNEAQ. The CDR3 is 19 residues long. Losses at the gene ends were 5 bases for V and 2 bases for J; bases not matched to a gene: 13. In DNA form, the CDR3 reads TGTGCCAGCAGCCCACTGACTAGCGGGAGAGGGAGGACCAAAAACATTCAGTACTTC. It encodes CASSPLTSGRGRTKNIQYF.

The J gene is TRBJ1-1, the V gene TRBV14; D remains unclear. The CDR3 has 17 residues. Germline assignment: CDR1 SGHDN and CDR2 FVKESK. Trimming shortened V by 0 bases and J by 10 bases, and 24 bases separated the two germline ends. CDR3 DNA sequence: TGTGCCAGCAGCCAAGAAGTAGATTGGCGGGATCCGGGAACAGCTTTCTTT. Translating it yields CASSQEVDWRDPGTAFF.

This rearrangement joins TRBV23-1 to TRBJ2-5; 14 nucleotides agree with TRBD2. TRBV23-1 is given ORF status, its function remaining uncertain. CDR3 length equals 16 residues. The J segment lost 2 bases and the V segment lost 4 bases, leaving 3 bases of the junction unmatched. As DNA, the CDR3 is TGCGCCAGCAGTCCAGGGACTAGCGGGGGACAAGAGACCCAGTACTTC. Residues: CASSPGTSGGQETQYF.

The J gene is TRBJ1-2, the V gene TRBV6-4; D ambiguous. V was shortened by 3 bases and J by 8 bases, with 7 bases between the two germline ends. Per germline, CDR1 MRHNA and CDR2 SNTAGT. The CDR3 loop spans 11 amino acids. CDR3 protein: CASSDLRGYTF. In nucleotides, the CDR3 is TGTGCCAGCAGTGATTTACGGGGCTACACCTTC.

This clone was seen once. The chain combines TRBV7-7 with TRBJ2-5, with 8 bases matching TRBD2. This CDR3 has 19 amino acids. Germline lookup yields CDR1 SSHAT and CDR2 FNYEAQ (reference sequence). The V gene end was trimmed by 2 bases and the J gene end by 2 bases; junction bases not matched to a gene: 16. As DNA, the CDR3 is TGTGCCAGCAGCTTAAGCTTCTTTGGCAACCGGGGGGGTCAAGAGACCCAGTACTTC. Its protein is CASSLSFFGNRGGQETQYF.

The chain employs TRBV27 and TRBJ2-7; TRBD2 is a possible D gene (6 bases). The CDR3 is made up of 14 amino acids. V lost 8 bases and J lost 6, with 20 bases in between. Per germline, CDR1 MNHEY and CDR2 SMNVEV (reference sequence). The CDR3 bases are TGTGCCAGCGGCTTGACTAGGAAAGTAGGCGAGCAGTACTTC. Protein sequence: CASGLTRKVGEQYF.

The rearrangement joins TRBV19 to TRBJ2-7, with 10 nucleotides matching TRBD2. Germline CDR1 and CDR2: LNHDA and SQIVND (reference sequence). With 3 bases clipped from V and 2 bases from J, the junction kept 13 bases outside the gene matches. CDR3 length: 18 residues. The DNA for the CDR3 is TGTGCCAGTAGTATCGTTAGCGGGGGGTCCAGTGTCGCCTACGAGCAGTACTTC. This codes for CASSIVSGGSSVAYEQYF. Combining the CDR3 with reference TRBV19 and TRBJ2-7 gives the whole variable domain DGGITQSPKYLFRKEGQNVTLSCEQNLNHDAMYWYRQDPGQGLRLIYYSQIVNDFQKGDIAEGYSVSREKKESFPLTVTSAQKNPTAFYLCASSIVSGGSSVAYEQYFGPGTRLTVT.

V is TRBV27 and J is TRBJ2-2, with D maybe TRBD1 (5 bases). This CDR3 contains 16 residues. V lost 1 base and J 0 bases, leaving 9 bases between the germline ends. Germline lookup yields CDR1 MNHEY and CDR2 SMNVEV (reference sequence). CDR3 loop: CASSLYWTTNTGELFF. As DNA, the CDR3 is TGTGCCAGCAGTTTATATTGGACAACGAACACCGGGGAGCTGTTTTTT.

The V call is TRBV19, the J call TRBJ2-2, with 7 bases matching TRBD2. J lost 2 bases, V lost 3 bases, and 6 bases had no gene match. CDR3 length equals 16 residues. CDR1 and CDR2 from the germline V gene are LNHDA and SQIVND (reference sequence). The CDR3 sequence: CASSMGRGVNTGELFF. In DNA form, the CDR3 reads TGTGCCAGTAGTATGGGACGGGGGGTAAACACCGGGGAGCTGTTTTTT.

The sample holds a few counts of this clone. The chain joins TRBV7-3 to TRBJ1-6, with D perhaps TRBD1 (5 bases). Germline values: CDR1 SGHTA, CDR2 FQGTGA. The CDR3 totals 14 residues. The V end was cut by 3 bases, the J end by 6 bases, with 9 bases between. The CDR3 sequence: CASSFGAANSPLHF. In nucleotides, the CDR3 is TGTGCCAGCAGCTTTGGGGCAGCTAATTCACCCCTCCACTTT.

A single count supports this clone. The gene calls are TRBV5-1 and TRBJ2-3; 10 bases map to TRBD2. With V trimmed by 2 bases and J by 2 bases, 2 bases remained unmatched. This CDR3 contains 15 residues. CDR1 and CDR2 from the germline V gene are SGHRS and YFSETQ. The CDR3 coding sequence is TGCGCCAGCAGCTTCGGACTAGCGGCCACAGATACGCAGTATTTT. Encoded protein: CASSFGLAATDTQYF. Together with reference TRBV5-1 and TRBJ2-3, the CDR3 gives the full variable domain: KAGVTQTPRYLIKTRGQQVTLSCSPISGHRSVSWYQQTPGQGLQFLFEYFSETQRNKGNFPGRFSGRQFSNSRSEMNVSTLELGDSALYLCASSFGLAATDTQYFGPGTRLTVL.

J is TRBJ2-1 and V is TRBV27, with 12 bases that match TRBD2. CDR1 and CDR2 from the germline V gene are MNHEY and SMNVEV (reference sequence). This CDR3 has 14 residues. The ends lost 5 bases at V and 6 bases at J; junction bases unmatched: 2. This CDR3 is CASSLAGGINEQFF. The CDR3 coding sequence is TGTGCCAGCAGTCTAGCGGGGGGGATCAATGAGCAGTTCTTC.

The CDR3: CASSPLGRGQNSPLHF. The CDR3 DNA sequence: TGTGCCAGCAGCCCCCTAGGCAGGGGACAAAATTCACCCCTCCACTTT. This chain uses TRBV28 with TRBJ1-6; D possibly corresponds to TRBD1 (6 bases). Trimming took off 6 bases at V and 7 bases at J, with 19 bases between the two ends. Germline V gene lookup returns CDR1 MDHEN and CDR2 SYDVKM. CDR3 size: 16 residues.

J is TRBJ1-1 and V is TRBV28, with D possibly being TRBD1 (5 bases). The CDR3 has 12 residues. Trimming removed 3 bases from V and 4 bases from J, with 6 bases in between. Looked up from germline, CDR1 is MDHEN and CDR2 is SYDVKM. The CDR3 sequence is CASSFGGTEAFF. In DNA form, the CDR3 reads TGTGCCAGCAGTTTCGGGGGCACTGAAGCTTTCTTT.

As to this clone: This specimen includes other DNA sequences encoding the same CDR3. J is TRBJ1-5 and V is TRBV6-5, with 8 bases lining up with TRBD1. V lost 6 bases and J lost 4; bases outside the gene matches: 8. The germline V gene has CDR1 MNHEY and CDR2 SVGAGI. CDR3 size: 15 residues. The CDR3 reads CASSSGQGLNQPQHF. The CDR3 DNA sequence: TGTGCCAGCAGCTCAGGACAGGGCCTTAATCAGCCCCAGCATTTT.

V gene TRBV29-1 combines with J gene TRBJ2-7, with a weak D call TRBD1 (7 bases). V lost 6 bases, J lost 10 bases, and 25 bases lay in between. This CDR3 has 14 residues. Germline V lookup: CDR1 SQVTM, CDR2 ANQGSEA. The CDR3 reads CSVQGGQTGESQYF. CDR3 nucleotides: TGCAGCGTGCAGGGGGGACAGACCGGTGAAAGTCAGTACTTC.

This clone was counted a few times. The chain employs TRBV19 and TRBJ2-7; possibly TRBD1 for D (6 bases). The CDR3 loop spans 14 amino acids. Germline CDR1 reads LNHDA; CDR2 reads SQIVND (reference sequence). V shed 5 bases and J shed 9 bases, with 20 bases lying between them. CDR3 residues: CASSAAGTSRVQYF. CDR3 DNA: TGTGCCAGTAGTGCCGCCGGGACATCAAGGGTGCAGTACTTC. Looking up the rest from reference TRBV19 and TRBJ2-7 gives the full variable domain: DGGITQSPKYLFRKEGQNVTLSCEQNLNHDAMYWYRQDPGQGLRLIYYSQIVNDFQKGDIAEGYSVSREKKESFPLTVTSAQKNPTAFYLCASSAAGTSRVQYFGPGTRLTVT.

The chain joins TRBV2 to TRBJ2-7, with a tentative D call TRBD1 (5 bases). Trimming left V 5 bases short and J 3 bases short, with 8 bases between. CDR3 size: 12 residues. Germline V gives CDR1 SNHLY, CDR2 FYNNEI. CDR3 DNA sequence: TGTGCCAGCAGTCCCCAGGGCTACGAGCAGTACTTC. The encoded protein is CASSPQGYEQYF.

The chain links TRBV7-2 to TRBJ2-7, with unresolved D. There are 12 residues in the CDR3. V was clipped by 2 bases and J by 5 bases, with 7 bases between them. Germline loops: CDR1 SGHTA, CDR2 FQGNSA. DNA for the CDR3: TGTGCCAGCAGCTTAATCAGGAACGAGCAGTACTTC. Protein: CASSLIRNEQYF.

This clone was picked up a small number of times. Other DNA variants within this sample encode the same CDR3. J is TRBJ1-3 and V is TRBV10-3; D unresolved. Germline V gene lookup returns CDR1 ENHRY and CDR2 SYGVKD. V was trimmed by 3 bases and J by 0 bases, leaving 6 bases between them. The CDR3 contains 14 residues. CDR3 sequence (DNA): TGTGCCATCAGTGACGGGAGCTCTGGAAACACCATATATTTT. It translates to CAISDGSSGNTIYF.

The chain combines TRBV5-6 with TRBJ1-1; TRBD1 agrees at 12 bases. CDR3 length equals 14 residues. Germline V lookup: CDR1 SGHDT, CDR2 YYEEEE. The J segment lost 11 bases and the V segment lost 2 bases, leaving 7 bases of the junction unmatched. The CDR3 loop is CASSFGTGGAEAFF. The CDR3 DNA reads TGTGCCAGCAGCTTCGGGACAGGGGGCGCAGAGGCTTTCTTT.

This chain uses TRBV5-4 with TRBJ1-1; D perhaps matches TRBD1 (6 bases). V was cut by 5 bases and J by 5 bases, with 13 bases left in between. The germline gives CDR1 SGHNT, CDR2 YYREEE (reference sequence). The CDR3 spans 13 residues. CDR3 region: CASSFTGSTEAFF. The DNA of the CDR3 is TGTGCCAGCAGTTTCACAGGGTCGACTGAAGCTTTCTTT.

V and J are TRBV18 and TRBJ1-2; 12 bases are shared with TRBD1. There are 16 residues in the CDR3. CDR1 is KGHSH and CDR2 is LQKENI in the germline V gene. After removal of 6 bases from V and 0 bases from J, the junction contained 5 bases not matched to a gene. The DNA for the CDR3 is TGTGCCAGCTCGCCTGGGACAGGGGGCACTAACTATGGCTACACCTTC. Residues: CASSPGTGGTNYGYTF.

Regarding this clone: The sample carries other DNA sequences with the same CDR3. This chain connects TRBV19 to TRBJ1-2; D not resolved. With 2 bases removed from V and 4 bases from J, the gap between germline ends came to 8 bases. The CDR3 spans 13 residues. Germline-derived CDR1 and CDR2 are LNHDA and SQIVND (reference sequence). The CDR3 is CASSIRRSYGYTF. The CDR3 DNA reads TGTGCCAGTAGTATAAGGAGGTCCTATGGCTACACCTTC.

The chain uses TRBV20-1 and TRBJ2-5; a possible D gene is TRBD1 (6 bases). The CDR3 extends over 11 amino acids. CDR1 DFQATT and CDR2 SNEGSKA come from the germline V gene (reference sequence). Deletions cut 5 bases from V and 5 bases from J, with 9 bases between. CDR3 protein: CSAGRGETQYF. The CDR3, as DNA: TGCAGTGCTGGAAGGGGGGAGACCCAGTACTTC.

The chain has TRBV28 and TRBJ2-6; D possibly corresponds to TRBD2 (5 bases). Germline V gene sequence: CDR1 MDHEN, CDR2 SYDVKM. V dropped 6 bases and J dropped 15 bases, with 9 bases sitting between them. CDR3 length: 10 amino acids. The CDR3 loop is CASSGETLTF. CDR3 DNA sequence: TGTGCCAGCAGCGGGGAGACCCTGACTTTC.